This TCR beta chain was retrieved from a study of blood T cell repertoires in COVID-19. About the study: Italy, Spain and the United States were the sources of the convalescent and acute COVID-19 samples. In each case, the material was cDNA or gDNA derived from T cells, B-cell-depleted T cells, or PBMCs.

Original processing methods: From reference gene primer amplification, estimates of nucleated cell counts were derived. TCRdb keeps only in-frame clones here, not all; method: immunoSEQ multiplex PCR. The DNA was the basis for D and trimming; V, J and clone size are from that table. The sample records a few hundred thousand clones, over 80% being singletons. The CDR3 is 16 amino acids. The V gene end was trimmed by 0 bases and the J gene end by 3 bases; junction bases not matched to a gene: 4. Germline V gene lookup returns CDR1 LGHNA and CDR2 YNFKEQ. V usage is TRBV4-2 and J usage is TRBJ2-3; the match to TRBD1 covers 9 bases. The receptor was isolated from a human donor in a cohort sampled during active COVID-19. The sample taken for sequencing was peripheral blood. The CDR3 region is CASSQEPDRGTDTQYF. CDR3 coding DNA: TGTGCCAGCAGCCAAGAGCCGGACAGGGGAACAGATACGCAGTATTTT.